This passage covers 8 T cell receptor beta chains from one sample sequenced in a study of graft-versus-host responses after intestinal transplantation (dated by TCRdb to about 2021). This specimen's time point label, per the study, means: cells obtained before transplantation from donor or recipient. These receptors lack a known antigen. Library preparation employed the immunoSEQ multiplex PCR assay. Held by TCRdb, this immuneACCESS table contains in-frame sequences only and omits some clones. Under half of the omission traces to an unresolved V gene where checked; the cause of the rest is unknown. Here the sample has some 120,000 clones; just over 90% occur a single time. The top ten clones comprise about 0.16% of the sample. The sequenced sample was unstimulated CD4+ T cells sorted from spleen or lymph node cells, obtained before intestinal transplant. Receptors originate from a human donor who received an intestinal transplant.

The chain links TRBV7-9 to TRBJ1-6; the D is unclear. V gave up 1 base and J gave up 7 bases, with 8 bases separating them. This CDR3 is built from 14 residues. CDR1 is SEHNR and CDR2 is FQNEAQ in the germline V gene (reference sequence). CDR3 region: CASSLDGSNSPLHF. DNA for the CDR3: TGTGCCAGCAGCTTAGATGGCAGCAATTCACCCCTCCACTTT.

The chain joins TRBV27 to TRBJ1-1; 10 bases match TRBD1. The CDR3 covers 14 residues. The germline gives CDR1 MNHEY, CDR2 SMNVEV (reference sequence). V lost 3 bases, J lost 5 bases, and 3 bases stayed unmatched. The CDR3 DNA sequence: TGTGCCAGCAGTTTGCGACAGGGGGCGACTGAAGCTTTCTTT. It specifies CASSLRQGATEAFF.

The chain employs TRBV7-3 and TRBJ1-1; weak D call: TRBD1 (6 bases). V was trimmed by 1 base and J by 6 bases, leaving 30 bases between them. CDR3 length: 20 residues. Germline V gene sequence: CDR1 SGHTA, CDR2 FQGTGA. CDR3 nucleotide sequence: TGTGCCAGCAGCTTAATGAGGTCCCCCACAGGACAGCGGGTTCGCTCTGAAGCTTTCTTT. Translated, it gives CASSLMRSPTGQRVRSEAFF.

The V gene is TRBV5-4, the J gene TRBJ2-2, with D maybe TRBD2 (5 bases). V dropped 2 bases and J dropped 1 base, with 6 bases sitting between them. This CDR3 has 14 amino acids. The germline CDR1 and CDR2 sequences are SGHNT and YYREEE (reference sequence). CDR3 DNA sequence: TGTGCCAGCAGCTTTGGACTGAACACCGGGGAGCTGTTTTTT. Its protein product is CASSFGLNTGELFF. The full variable domain, its missing parts supplied by reference TRBV5-4 and TRBJ2-2, is ETGVTQSPTHLIKTRGQQVTLRCSSQSGHNTVSWYQQALGQGPQFIFQYYREEENGRGNFPPRFSGLQFPNYSSELNVNALELDDSALYLCASSFGLNTGELFFGEGSRLTVL.

The V gene is TRBV19, the J gene TRBJ1-2, with TRBD1 matching 9 bases. Trimming removed 6 bases from V and 1 base from J; junction bases left unmatched: 6. CDR1 LNHDA and CDR2 SQIVND come from the germline V gene (reference sequence). The CDR3 contains 15 residues. The CDR3 sequence is CASRIDRGSNYGYTF. The CDR3 coding sequence is TGTGCCAGTAGGATCGACAGGGGGAGTAACTATGGCTACACCTTC. Looking up the rest from reference TRBV19 and TRBJ1-2 gives the full variable domain: DGGITQSPKYLFRKEGQNVTLSCEQNLNHDAMYWYRQDPGQGLRLIYYSQIVNDFQKGDIAEGYSVSREKKESFPLTVTSAQKNPTAFYLCASRIDRGSNYGYTFGSGTRLTVV.

The chain has TRBV2 and TRBJ2-7; 7 bases map to TRBD1. The V and J ends lost 5 bases and 5 bases, in that order; junction bases with no gene match: 3. CDR1 SNHLY and CDR2 FYNNEI come from the germline V gene. This CDR3 has 12 amino acids. DNA of the CDR3: TGTGCCAGCAGTAGACAGGGCAACGAGCAGTACTTC. Its protein product is CASSRQGNEQYF.

The CDR3 protein is CASSTPVVWARDSSFRDGYTF. The CDR3 DNA reads TGTGCCAGTAGTACTCCCGTTGTATGGGCTCGGGACAGCTCCTTTCGGGATGGCTACACCTTC. The chain links TRBV19 to TRBJ1-2; 7 bases line up with TRBD1. The germline V gene has CDR1 LNHDA and CDR2 SQIVND (reference sequence). The CDR3 length is 21 residues. Unmatched junction bases numbered 29, after V lost 4 bases and J lost 6 bases. The full variable domain, rest sourced from reference TRBV19 and TRBJ1-2, is DGGITQSPKYLFRKEGQNVTLSCEQNLNHDAMYWYRQDPGQGLRLIYYSQIVNDFQKGDIAEGYSVSREKKESFPLTVTSAQKNPTAFYLCASSTPVVWARDSSFRDGYTFGSGTRLTVV.

V gene TRBV6-1 combines with J gene TRBJ2-3; the D gene is possibly TRBD1 (5 bases). Trimming removed 8 bases from V and 3 bases from J, with 12 bases in between. Germline lookup yields CDR1 MNHNS and CDR2 SASEGT. The CDR3 is made up of 13 amino acids. The CDR3 protein is CASLYSGTDTQYF. CDR3 nucleotides: TGTGCCAGCCTGTACTCAGGGACAGATACGCAGTATTTT.